One and the same sample provided the 15 T cell receptor beta chains below, sequenced in a study of monozygotic twins with inflammatory bowel disease. Reprocessing the 5' RACE reads, TCRdb reports a single entry for every CDR3 protein and omits DNA. The specimen's table records about 210,000 distinct CDR3 sequences. Sequenced input: blood. Receptors originate from a human donor with ulcerative colitis or Crohn's disease, or a healthy co-twin of an affected twin (not recorded which).

The chain carries TRBV3-1 and TRBJ2-1; checking the TCRdb D call of TRBD1 is not possible without DNA. This CDR3 comprises 16 residues. Germline CDR1 is LGHDT and CDR2 is YNNKEL (reference sequence). CDR3 in amino acids: CASSQQGGLPHNEQFF.

V gene TRBV11-1 combines with J gene TRBJ2-6; the TRBD1 assignment by TCRdb is unverifiable without DNA. Germline values: CDR1 SGHAT, CDR2 FQDESV (reference sequence). This CDR3 has 18 residues. The CDR3: CASSLGIGTPSGANVLTF. Using reference TRBV11-1 and TRBJ2-6 for the parts outside the CDR3, the full variable domain is EAEVAQSPRYKITEKSQAVAFWCDPISGHATLYWYRQILGQGPELLVQFQDESVVDDSQLPKDRFSAERLKGVDSTLKIQPAELGDSAMYLCASSLGIGTPSGANVLTFGAGSRLTVL.

The gene calls are TRBV13 and TRBJ2-1; the TCRdb D gene call, TRBD2, has no DNA to confirm it. Germline V lookup: CDR1 PRHDT, CDR2 FYEKMQ (reference sequence). This CDR3 has 14 amino acids. CDR3 sequence reads: CASSLRLARWEQFF.

This chain links TRBV11-2 with TRBJ2-3; checking the TCRdb D call of TRBD1 is not possible without DNA. Germline V gene data show CDR1 as SGHAT and CDR2 as FQNNGV. The CDR3 consists of 15 residues. The CDR3 spells CASSLGGGLLDTQYF.

The rearrangement joins TRBV12-3 or TRBV12-4 to TRBJ2-7; there is no DNA to check the TCRdb D call of TRBD1. The CDR3 runs 15 residues. CDR3 sequence: CASSLFGRGSYEQYF.

The chain couples TRBV7-9 to TRBJ1-1. The CDR3 length is 14 residues. Germline assignment: CDR1 SEHNR and CDR2 FQNEAQ (reference sequence). The CDR3 is CASSLGGGGTEAFF. The whole variable domain, filled in from reference TRBV7-9 and TRBJ1-1, reads DTGVSQNPRHKITKRGQNVTFRCDPISEHNRLYWYRQTLGQGPEFLTYFQNEAQLEKSRLLSDRFSAERPKGSFSTLEIQRTEQGDSAMYLCASSLGGGGTEAFFGQGTRLTVV.

The chain carries TRBV10-3 and TRBJ1-6; with no DNA, the TCRdb D assignment of TRBD1 cannot be verified. The CDR3 runs 13 residues. Germline loops: CDR1 ENHRY, CDR2 SYGVKD. The CDR3 sequence: CAISVGQTGALHF.

V and J are TRBV7-2 and TRBJ1-6; TCRdb picks TRBD1, but there is no DNA to check that call. This CDR3 comprises 14 residues. Germline CDR1 is SGHTA and CDR2 is FQGNSA. CDR3 amino acids: CASSLGGGGTPLHF. The entire variable domain, with the rest obtained from reference TRBV7-2 and TRBJ1-6, is as follows: GAGVSQSPSNKVTEKGKDVELRCDPISGHTALYWYRQSLGQGLEFLIYFQGNSAPDKSGLPSDRFSAERTGGSVSTLTIQRTQQEDSAVYLCASSLGGGGTPLHFGNGTRLTVT.

V and J are TRBV4-1 and TRBJ2-2; the D call from TCRdb, TRBD2, cannot be confirmed without DNA. Germline V lookup: CDR1 MGHRA, CDR2 YSYEKL. This CDR3 spans 18 amino acids. CDR3: CASSQLPSGDWNTGELFF.

The chain recombines TRBV7-3 with TRBJ2-4; TCRdb selects TRBD2, and the lack of DNA leaves this call unchecked. Germline-derived CDR1 and CDR2 are SGHTA and FQGTGA. The CDR3 length is 15 residues. CDR3 sequence reads: CASSSEGRAKNIQYF.

This rearrangement joins TRBV5-1 to TRBJ1-1; lacking DNA, the TRBD1 call made by TCRdb goes unchecked. The germline gives CDR1 SGHRS, CDR2 YFSETQ. This CDR3 is built from 15 residues. CDR3 in amino acids: CAGSPRQGKNTEAFF.

The V gene is TRBV7-2, the J gene TRBJ2-1. Germline assignment: CDR1 SGHTA and CDR2 FQGNSA. There are 11 residues in the CDR3. The CDR3 sequence is CASRKNNEQFF.

This chain uses TRBV5-1 with TRBJ2-7; TCRdb designates TRBD2, a call that cannot be tested without DNA. This CDR3 spans 14 amino acids. Looked up from germline, CDR1 is SGHRS and CDR2 is YFSETQ. CDR3 sequence: CASSLGSANYEQYF.

V gene TRBV6-1 combines with J gene TRBJ2-7; TCRdb lists TRBD2, though no DNA is available to test this call. CDR1 is MNHNS, CDR2 SASEGT, per germline. CDR3 length equals 16 residues. CDR3: CASRPTLARNSYEEYF.

The V and J genes are TRBV5-1 and TRBJ2-7; TCRdb selects TRBD1, and the lack of DNA leaves this call unchecked. Germline CDR1 reads SGHRS; CDR2 reads YFSETQ. This CDR3 region has 14 residues. CDR3 loop: CASSLPSGVYEQYF.